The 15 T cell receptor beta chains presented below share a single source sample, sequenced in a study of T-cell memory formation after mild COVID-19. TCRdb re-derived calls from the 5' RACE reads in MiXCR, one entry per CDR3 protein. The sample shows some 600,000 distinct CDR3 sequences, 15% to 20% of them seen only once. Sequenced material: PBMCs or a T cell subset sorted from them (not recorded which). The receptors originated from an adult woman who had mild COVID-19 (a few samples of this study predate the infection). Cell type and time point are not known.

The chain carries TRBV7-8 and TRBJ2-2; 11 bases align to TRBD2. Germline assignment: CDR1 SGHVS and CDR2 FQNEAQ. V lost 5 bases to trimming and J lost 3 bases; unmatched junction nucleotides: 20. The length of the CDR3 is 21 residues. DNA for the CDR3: TGTGCCAGCAGCCCTAGTTTCACTTTAGCGGGAGGGCCGTATTACACCGGGGAGCTGTTTTTT. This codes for CASSPSFTLAGGPYYTGELFF.

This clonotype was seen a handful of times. The chain's CDR3 is CASSLVYRDRQETQYF. Here the CDR3 DNA reads TGTGCCAGCAGCTTAGTTTACAGGGACCGGCAGGAGACCCAGTACTTC. This chain connects TRBV7-9 to TRBJ2-5; a weak D match, TRBD1 (6 bases). The CDR3 sequence is 16 residues long. The germline V gene encodes CDR1 SEHNR and CDR2 FQNEAQ (reference sequence). V was cut by 1 base and J by 5 bases, with 17 bases left in between.

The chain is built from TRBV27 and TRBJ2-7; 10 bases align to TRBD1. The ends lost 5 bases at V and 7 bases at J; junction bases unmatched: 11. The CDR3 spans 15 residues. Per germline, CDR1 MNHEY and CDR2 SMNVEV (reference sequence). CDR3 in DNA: TGTGCCAGCAGTCCCCGGACAGGGGGTAAAGTAGAGCAGTACTTC. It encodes CASSPRTGGKVEQYF.

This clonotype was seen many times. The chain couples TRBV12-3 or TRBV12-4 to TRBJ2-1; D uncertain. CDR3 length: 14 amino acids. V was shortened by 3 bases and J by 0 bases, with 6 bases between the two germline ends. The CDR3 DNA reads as TGTGCCAGCAGTTTGAGCTACTCCTACAATGAGCAGTTCTTC. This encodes CASSLSYSYNEQFF.

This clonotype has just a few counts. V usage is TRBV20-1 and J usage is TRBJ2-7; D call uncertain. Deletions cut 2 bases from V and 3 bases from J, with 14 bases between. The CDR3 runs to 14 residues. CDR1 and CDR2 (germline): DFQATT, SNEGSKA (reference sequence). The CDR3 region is CSARSPQGLYEQYF. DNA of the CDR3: TGCAGTGCTAGAAGCCCTCAAGGTCTCTACGAGCAGTACTTC.

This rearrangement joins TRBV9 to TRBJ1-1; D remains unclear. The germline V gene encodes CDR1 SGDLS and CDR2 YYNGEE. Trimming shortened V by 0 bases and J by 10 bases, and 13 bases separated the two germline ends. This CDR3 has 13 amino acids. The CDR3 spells CASSVGLGMGAFF. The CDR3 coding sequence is TGTGCCAGCAGCGTAGGTTTGGGGATGGGAGCTTTCTTT.

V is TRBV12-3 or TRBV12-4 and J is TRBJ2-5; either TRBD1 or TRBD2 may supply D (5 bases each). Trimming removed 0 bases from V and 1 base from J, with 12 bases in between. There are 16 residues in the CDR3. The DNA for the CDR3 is TGTGCCAGCAGTTTAGCCCTGGCAGGGACCCAAGAGACCCAGTACTTC. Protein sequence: CASSLALAGTQETQYF.

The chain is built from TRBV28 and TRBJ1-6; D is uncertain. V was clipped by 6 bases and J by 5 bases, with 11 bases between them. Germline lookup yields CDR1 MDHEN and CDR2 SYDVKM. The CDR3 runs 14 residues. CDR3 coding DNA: TGTGCCAGCAGAGGCCGGGAAAATAATTCACCCCTCCACTTT. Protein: CASRGRENNSPLHF. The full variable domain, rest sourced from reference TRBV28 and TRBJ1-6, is DVKVTQSSRYLVKRTGEKVFLECVQDMDHENMFWYRQDPGLGLRLIYFSYDVKMKEKGDIPEGYSVSREKKERFSLILESASTNQTSMYLCASRGRENNSPLHFGNGTRLTVT.

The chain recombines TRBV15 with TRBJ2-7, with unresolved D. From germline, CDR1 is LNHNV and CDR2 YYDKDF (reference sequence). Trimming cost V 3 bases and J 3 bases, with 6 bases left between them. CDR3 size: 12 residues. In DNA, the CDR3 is TGTGCCACCAGCAGGGATAACTACGAGCAGTACTTC. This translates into CATSRDNYEQYF.

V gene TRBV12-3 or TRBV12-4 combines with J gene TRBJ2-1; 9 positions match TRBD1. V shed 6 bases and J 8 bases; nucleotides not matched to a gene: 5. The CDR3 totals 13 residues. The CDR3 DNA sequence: TGTGCCAGCAGCGGGGACAGGGTGGATGAGCAGTTCTTC. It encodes CASSGDRVDEQFF.

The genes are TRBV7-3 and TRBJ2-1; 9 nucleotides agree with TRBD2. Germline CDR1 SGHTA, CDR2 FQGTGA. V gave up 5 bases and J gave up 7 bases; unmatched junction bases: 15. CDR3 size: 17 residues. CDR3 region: CASSSPGLAGGLNEQFF. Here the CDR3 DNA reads TGTGCCAGCAGCAGCCCGGGGTTGGCGGGAGGGTTAAATGAGCAGTTCTTC. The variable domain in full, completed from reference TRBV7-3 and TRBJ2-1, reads GAGVSQTPSNKVTEKGKYVELRCDPISGHTALYWYRQSLGQGPEFLIYFQGTGAADDSGLPNDRFFAVRPEGSVSTLKIQRTERGDSAVYLCASSSPGLAGGLNEQFFGPGTRLTVL.

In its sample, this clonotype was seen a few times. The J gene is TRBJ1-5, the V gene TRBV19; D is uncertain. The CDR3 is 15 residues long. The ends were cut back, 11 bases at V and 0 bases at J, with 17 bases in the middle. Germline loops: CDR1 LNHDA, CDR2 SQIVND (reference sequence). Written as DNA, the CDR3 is TGTGCCGGTGGAGTTGGCGCGTATAGCAATCAGCCCCAGCATTTT. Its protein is CAGGVGAYSNQPQHF. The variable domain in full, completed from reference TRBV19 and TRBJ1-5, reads DGGITQSPKYLFRKEGQNVTLSCEQNLNHDAMYWYRQDPGQGLRLIYYSQIVNDFQKGDIAEGYSVSREKKESFPLTVTSAQKNPTAFYLCAGGVGAYSNQPQHFGDGTRLSIL.

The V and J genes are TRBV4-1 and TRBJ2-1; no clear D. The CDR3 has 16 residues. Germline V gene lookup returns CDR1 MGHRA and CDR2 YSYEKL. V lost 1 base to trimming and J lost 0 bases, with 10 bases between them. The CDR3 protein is CASSQGWSSSYNEQFF. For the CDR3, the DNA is TGCGCCAGCAGCCAAGGATGGAGCAGCTCCTACAATGAGCAGTTCTTC.

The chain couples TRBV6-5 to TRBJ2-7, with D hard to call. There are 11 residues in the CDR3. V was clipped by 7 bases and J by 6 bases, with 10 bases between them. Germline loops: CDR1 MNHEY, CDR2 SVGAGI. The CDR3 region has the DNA TGTGCCAGCATACAGTCAGGCGAGCAGTACTTC. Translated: CASIQSGEQYF.

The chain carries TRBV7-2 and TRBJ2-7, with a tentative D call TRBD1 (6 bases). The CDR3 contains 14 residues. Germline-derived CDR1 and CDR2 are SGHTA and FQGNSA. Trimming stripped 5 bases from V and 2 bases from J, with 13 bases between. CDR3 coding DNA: TGTGCCAGCAGCCAAGGGGGTCCTACCTACGAGCAGTACTTC. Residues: CASSQGGPTYEQYF.